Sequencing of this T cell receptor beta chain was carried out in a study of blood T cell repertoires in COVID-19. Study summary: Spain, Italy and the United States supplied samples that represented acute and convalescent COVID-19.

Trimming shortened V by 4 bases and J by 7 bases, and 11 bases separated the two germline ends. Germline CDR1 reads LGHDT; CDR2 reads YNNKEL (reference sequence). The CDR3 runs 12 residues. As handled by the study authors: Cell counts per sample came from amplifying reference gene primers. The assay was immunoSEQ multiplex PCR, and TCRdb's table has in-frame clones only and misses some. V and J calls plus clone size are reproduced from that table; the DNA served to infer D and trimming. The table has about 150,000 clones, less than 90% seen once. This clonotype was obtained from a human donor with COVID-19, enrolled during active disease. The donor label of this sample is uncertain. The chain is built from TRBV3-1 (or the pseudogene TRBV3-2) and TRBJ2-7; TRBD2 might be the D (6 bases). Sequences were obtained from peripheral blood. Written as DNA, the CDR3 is TGTGCCAGCAGCCTGGGGACTTCGGAGCAGTACTTC. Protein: CASSLGTSEQYF.